Below are 10 T cell receptor beta chains sequenced from a single sample in a study of patients and donors after allogeneic stem cell transplantation. TCRdb independently ran MiXCR on the RT-PCR reads; one entry per CDR3 protein. Counted here are approximately 150,000 distinct CDR3 sequences, 37% occurring once; the ten biggest clones make up less than 60%. The sequenced material came from blood, either unsorted or a sorted T cell fraction (not recorded which). Receptors originate from a human donor who was either an allogeneic HSCT recipient or a stem cell or donor lymphocyte infusion donor (not recorded which). It is not recorded whose cells these are; they may come from a transplant donor.

The chain recombines TRBV13 with TRBJ2-1; the D is unclear. This CDR3 region has 12 residues. Germline CDR1 is PRHDT and CDR2 is FYEKMQ (reference sequence). V lost 4 bases to trimming and J lost 10 bases, with 11 bases between them. CDR3 sequence reads: CASSSARSEQFF. CDR3 DNA: TGTGCCAGCAGCTCCGCGCGGAGCGAGCAGTTCTTC.

This chain connects TRBV29-1 to TRBJ2-1, with D maybe TRBD1 (5 bases). Looked up from germline, CDR1 is SQVTM and CDR2 is ANQGSEA. This CDR3 is 11 amino acids long. V dropped 3 bases and J dropped 6 bases, with 6 bases sitting between them. CDR3 in amino acids: CSVDRGNEQFF. CDR3 DNA sequence: TGCAGCGTTGATAGGGGCAATGAGCAGTTCTTC.

V gene TRBV5-1 combines with J gene TRBJ2-1; D may match TRBD1 or TRBD2 (5 bases each). Germline loops: CDR1 SGHRS, CDR2 YFSETQ. The germline V and J ends were trimmed by 1 base and 4 bases, with 12 bases remaining between them. This CDR3 has 15 amino acids. This CDR3 is CASSLRDGGYNEQFF. CDR3 nucleotide sequence: TGCGCCAGCAGCTTGCGGGACGGAGGATACAATGAGCAGTTCTTC.

The gene calls are TRBV5-1 and TRBJ1-1; possibly TRBD1 for D (5 bases). Germline assignment: CDR1 SGHRS and CDR2 YFSETQ. V lost 0 bases to trimming and J lost 6 bases, with 9 bases between them. The CDR3 spans 13 residues. CDR3 protein: CASSLAGGAEAFF. DNA for the CDR3: TGCGCCAGCAGCTTGGCTGGGGGAGCTGAAGCTTTCTTT.

The V gene is TRBV15, the J gene TRBJ2-5; 7 bases align to TRBD1. Germline V gene lookup returns CDR1 LNHNV and CDR2 YYDKDF (reference sequence). The V and J ends lost 1 base and 3 bases, in that order; junction bases with no gene match: 5. The CDR3 is made up of 15 amino acids. The CDR3 DNA is TGTGCCACCAGCAGAGTAGGGACAGCCGAAGAGACCCAGTACTTC. This translates into CATSRVGTAEETQYF.

V is TRBV20-1 and J is TRBJ1-1; possibly TRBD1 for D (6 bases). The length of the CDR3 is 14 residues. Germline V lookup: CDR1 DFQATT, CDR2 SNEGSKA (reference sequence). Trimming shortened V by 3 bases and J by 4 bases, and 15 bases separated the two germline ends. In DNA, the CDR3 is TGCAGTGCTAGTGTCAGGGGAGGCGTCACTGAAGCTTTCTTT. It translates to CSASVRGGVTEAFF.

This clonotype was seen a handful of times. The V call is TRBV30, the J call TRBJ1-6; D gene ambiguous. The CDR3 is made up of 14 amino acids. Trimming removed 3 bases at V and 8 bases at J, with 14 bases between. CDR1 is GTSNPN and CDR2 is SVGIG in the germline V gene (reference sequence). The CDR3 loop reads CAWRLNLGDSPLHF. CDR3 DNA sequence: TGTGCCTGGAGGCTAAATCTCGGGGATTCACCCCTCCACTTT. Using reference TRBV30 and TRBJ1-6 for the parts outside the CDR3, the full variable domain is SQTIHQWPATLVQPVGSPLSLECTVEGTSNPNLYWYRQAAGRGLQLLFYSVGIGQISSEVPQNLSASRPQDRQFILSSKKLLLSDSGFYLCAWRLNLGDSPLHFGNGTRLTVT.

The chain employs TRBV9 and TRBJ1-2; D ambiguous. Germline V CDR1 and CDR2: SGDLS, YYNGEE. This CDR3 has 15 amino acids. Trimming left V 0 bases short and J 2 bases short, with 11 bases between. CDR3 sequence reads: CASSVDYSQNYGYTF. The CDR3 nucleotides are TGTGCCAGCAGCGTAGATTACTCCCAGAACTATGGCTACACCTTC.

This clonotype was observed once. This rearrangement joins TRBV2 to TRBJ2-5; 7 positions match TRBD1. The V gene end was trimmed by 4 bases and the J gene end by 7 bases; junction bases not matched to a gene: 3. There are 12 residues in the CDR3. From germline, CDR1 is SNHLY and CDR2 FYNNEI. CDR3 sequence (DNA): TGTGCCAGCAGTGGACAGGGTGGGACCCAGTACTTC. Translation gives CASSGQGGTQYF.

The rearrangement links TRBV5-6 to TRBJ1-2; D gene uncertain. CDR1 and CDR2 (germline): SGHDT, YYEEEE. The CDR3 is made up of 13 amino acids. Trimming cost V 0 bases and J 8 bases, with 11 bases left between them. The CDR3 loop reads CASSLVDLGGYTF. CDR3 sequence (DNA): TGTGCCAGCAGCTTGGTGGACCTGGGAGGCTACACCTTC.